These T cell receptor beta chains were read from a single sample in a study of T cells in localized non-small cell lung cancer. TCRdb's copy holds only in-frame clones and misses some; the assay was immunoSEQ multiplex PCR. The sample has approximately 33,000 clones; over 85% are singletons. Sequences were derived from peripheral blood, sampled before any cancer treatment. The origin of the receptors is an older female donor with stage I lung adenocarcinoma. The conserved cysteine and the conserved F or W are not part of the CDR3 here. Each record gives: V gene, D gene, CDR3 length, CDR3 protein. D genes are given only for firm matches.

TRBV5-4	-	11	ASSWGVGTEAF
TRBV27	-	13	ASSFWQGEADTQY
TRBV7-2	TRBD2	15	ASSPRGAGGRTDTQY
TRBV13	-	9	ASSAVRGYT
TRBV5-1	-	13	ASSRGTSAKGGYT
TRBV2	TRBD1	11	ASSAGGATEAF
TRBV19	-	15	ASSIVLQAPGANVLT
TRBV18	TRBD2	14	ASSPIGLAGGDEQF
TRBV27	-	12	ASSLDGLDTTPF
TRBV7-6	-	12	ASSPTPRAEEAF
TRBV7-2	TRBD2	13	ASSLHGGRVDTQY
TRBV7-9	TRBD1	10	ATGTGRGEQF
TRBV6-6	-	10	ASSYSRDVAF
TRBV29-1	-	14	SVGLPGGNLNTEAF